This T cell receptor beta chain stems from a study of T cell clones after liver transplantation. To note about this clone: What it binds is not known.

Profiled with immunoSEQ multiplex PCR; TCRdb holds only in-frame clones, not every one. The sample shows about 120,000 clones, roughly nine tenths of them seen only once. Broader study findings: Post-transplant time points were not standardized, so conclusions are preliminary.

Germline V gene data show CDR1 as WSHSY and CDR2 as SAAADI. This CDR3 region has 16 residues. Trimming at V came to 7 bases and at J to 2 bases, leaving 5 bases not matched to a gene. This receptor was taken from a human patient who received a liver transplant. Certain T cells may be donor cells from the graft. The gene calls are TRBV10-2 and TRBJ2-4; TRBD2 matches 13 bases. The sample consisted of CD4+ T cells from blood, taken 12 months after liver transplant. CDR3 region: CASTLAGGPPKNIQYF. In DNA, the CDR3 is TGCGCCAGCACACTAGCGGGAGGGCCACCCAAAAACATTCAGTACTTC.